This TCR beta chain was recovered during a study of shared clonotypes between healthy human individuals. Regarding the study as a whole: Enrolling few donors narrowed the genetic and exposure-history diversity that was represented.

With respect to this clone: No antigen is known for it.

A deep-level run was used for the assay. Clones were sequenced by immunoSEQ multiplex PCR, and TCRdb holds only the in-frame ones, with some missing. The table lists some 1,100,000 clones, about 80% of them singletons. The germline V gene encodes CDR1 SGHKS and CDR2 YYEKEE (reference sequence). This CDR3 is 11 amino acids long. Trimming took off 4 bases at V and 10 bases at J, with 11 bases between the two ends. This TCR came from a man aged 18 to 29 in good health. Some clones in this sample may be carry-over from other donors' samples. The V and J genes are TRBV5-5 and TRBJ1-1; D uncertain. The sample was memory CD4+ T cells from PBMCs. Subset meaning: CD45RA-negative fraction. The CDR3 sequence: CASSLNGPAFF. The CDR3 region has the DNA TGTGCCAGCAGCCTTAACGGGCCAGCTTTCTTT. The variable domain in full, completed from reference TRBV5-5 and TRBJ1-1, reads DAGVTQSPTHLIKTRGQQVTLRCSPISGHKSVSWYQQVLGQGPQFIFQYYEKEERGRGNFPDRFSARQFPNYSSELNVNALLLGDSALYLCASSLNGPAFFGQGTRLTVV.